This is a list of T cell receptor beta chains from one sample in a study of technical replicates of blood from several donors. The protocol was immunoSEQ multiplex PCR, while the TCRdb copy is restricted to in-frame clones and leaves out a portion. The table records fewer than 100,000 clones, 95% of them present only once. Sequencing was performed on T cells isolated from PBMCs. The receptors derive from a human donor in good health. Each CDR3 is given with its conserved first and last residue. The order of the fields is clone size, D gene, V gene, J gene, CDR3 protein, CDR3 DNA. D genes are given only for firm matches. The size of a clone is reported for some rows only, either as once, few or many, or as a class for expanded clones.

size: once
D: -
V: TRBV19
J: TRBJ1-2
CDR3: CASSIRYAGHHGYTF
DNA: TGTGCCAGTAGTATTCGTTACGCAGGGCATCATGGCTACACCTTC

size: -
D: TRBD2
V: TRBV4-2
J: TRBJ2-3
CDR3: CASSPFGSGGTDTQYF
DNA: TGTGCCAGCAGCCCCTTTGGTAGCGGGGGCACAGATACGCAGTATTTT

size: -
D: TRBD2
V: TRBV19
J: TRBJ2-3
CDR3: CASSIQLSGVFLFGHTDTQYF
DNA: TGTGCCAGTAGTATCCAATTAAGCGGGGTTTTTTTGTTCGGCCACACAGATACGCAGTATTTT

size: -
D: TRBD2
V: TRBV19
J: TRBJ2-5
CDR3: CASSVTSGDQETQYF
DNA: TGTGCCAGTAGTGTGACTAGCGGGGACCAAGAGACCCAGTACTTC

size: -
D: -
V: TRBV27
J: TRBJ1-5
CDR3: CASSLSTGEFHQPQHF
DNA: TGTGCCAGCAGTTTATCGACAGGTGAATTCCATCAGCCCCAGCATTTT

size: -
D: TRBD1
V: TRBV19
J: TRBJ2-1
CDR3: CASTRGQGAYNEQFF
DNA: TGTGCCAGTACTCGAGGGCAGGGGGCCTACAATGAGCAGTTCTTC

size: -
D: TRBD1
V: TRBV15
J: TRBJ2-2
CDR3: CATSHTGGAGGELFF
DNA: TGTGCCACCAGCCATACAGGGGGCGCAGGCGGGGAGCTGTTTTTT

size: once
D: -
V: TRBV7-9
J: TRBJ2-1
CDR3: CATETNAARGEQFF
DNA: TGTGCCACGGAAACAAACGCAGCTAGGGGTGAGCAGTTCTTC

size: -
D: -
V: TRBV11-2
J: TRBJ2-3
CDR3: CASSLFQSTDTQYF
DNA: TGTGCCAGCAGCTTATTCCAGAGCACAGATACGCAGTATTTT

size: -
D: -
V: TRBV15
J: TRBJ1-5
CDR3: CATSRETQGYSNQPQHF
DNA: TGTGCCACCAGCAGAGAGACTCAGGGATATAGCAATCAGCCCCAGCATTTT

size: -
D: TRBD1
V: TRBV10-3
J: TRBJ1-5
CDR3: CAISDRGQSNQPQHF
DNA: TGTGCCATCAGTGACAGGGGGCAGAGCAATCAGCCCCAGCATTTT

size: -
D: -
V: TRBV19
J: TRBJ2-3
CDR3: CASSSRQGGGDTQYF
DNA: TGTGCCAGTAGTAGCCGGCAGGGGGGCGGGGATACGCAGTATTTT

size: -
D: -
V: TRBV7-6
J: TRBJ1-6
CDR3: CASSPQIDNSPLHF
DNA: TGTGCCAGCAGCCCACAGATTGATAATTCACCCCTCCACTTT

size: -
D: TRBD1
V: TRBV27
J: TRBJ1-2
CDR3: CASSTTGIYGYTF
DNA: TGTGCCAGCAGCACGACAGGGATCTATGGCTACACCTTC

size: -
D: TRBD2
V: TRBV4-1
J: TRBJ2-2
CDR3: CASSQPGLARDGELFF
DNA: TGCGCCAGCAGCCAACCGGGACTAGCGAGAGACGGGGAGCTGTTTTTT

size: -
D: -
V: TRBV29-1
J: TRBJ2-4
CDR3: CSFRSTGNIQYF
DNA: TGCAGCTTCCGGTCGACTGGGAACATTCAGTACTTC

size: -
D: TRBD2
V: TRBV7-7
J: TRBJ2-1
CDR3: CASSSGLAGVSNEQFF
DNA: TGTGCCAGCAGCTCAGGACTAGCGGGAGTAAGCAATGAGCAGTTCTTC

size: -
D: -
V: TRBV27
J: TRBJ1-6
CDR3: CASGSPLHF
DNA: TGTGCCAGTGGCTCACCCCTCCACTTT

size: -
D: -
V: TRBV27
J: TRBJ2-3
CDR3: CASSPSRHTQYF
DNA: TGTGCCAGCAGCCCAAGCCGCCATACGCAGTATTTT

size: -
D: TRBD2
V: TRBV9
J: TRBJ2-5
CDR3: CASSSSSGGVQTQYF
DNA: TGTGCCAGCAGCTCCTCTAGCGGGGGGGTGCAGACCCAGTACTTC

size: -
D: TRBD1
V: TRBV28
J: TRBJ2-1
CDR3: CASRQTGMSYNEQFF
DNA: TGTGCCAGCAGGCAGACAGGGATGTCCTACAATGAGCAGTTCTTC

size: -
D: TRBD1
V: TRBV5-1
J: TRBJ1-1
CDR3: CASSSDPTRTGLRENTEAFF
DNA: TGCGCCAGCAGCTCCGACCCAACCCGGACAGGCCTGAGAGAGAACACTGAAGCTTTCTTT

size: -
D: -
V: TRBV9
J: TRBJ2-1
CDR3: CASSVVNGIGSYNEQFF
DNA: TGTGCCAGCAGCGTAGTTAACGGGATTGGCTCCTACAATGAGCAGTTCTTC

size: -
D: TRBD2
V: TRBV5-4
J: TRBJ2-3
CDR3: CASSVGTSGGAGTDTQYF
DNA: TGTGCCAGCAGCGTCGGGACTAGCGGGGGGGCCGGCACAGATACGCAGTATTTT

size: -
D: TRBD2
V: TRBV4-1
J: TRBJ2-5
CDR3: CASSQLTSGTGDQETQYF
DNA: TGCGCCAGCAGCCAATTGACTAGCGGGACTGGGGACCAAGAGACCCAGTACTTC

size: once
D: TRBD2
V: TRBV10-1
J: TRBJ2-1
CDR3: CASSGLGRGSYNEQFF
DNA: TGCGCCAGCAGTGGATTGGGGAGGGGTTCCTACAATGAGCAGTTCTTC

size: -
D: -
V: TRBV11-2
J: TRBJ2-7
CDR3: CASSLGAAGEQYF
DNA: TGTGCCAGCAGCTTAGGAGCGGCTGGCGAGCAGTACTTC

size: -
D: TRBD1
V: TRBV19
J: TRBJ1-2
CDR3: CASSIVEGGRDRRGYTF
DNA: TGTGCCAGTAGTATAGTGGAAGGAGGAAGGGACAGGAGGGGCTACACCTTC

size: -
D: TRBD1
V: TRBV27
J: TRBJ2-7
CDR3: CASSPGTGDYEQYF
DNA: TGTGCCAGCAGTCCAGGGACAGGGGACTACGAGCAGTACTTC

size: -
D: TRBD1
V: TRBV5-1
J: TRBJ1-6
CDR3: CASRILDREGAPLHF
DNA: TGCGCCAGCAGAATTTTAGACAGGGAAGGGGCACCCCTCCACTTT

size: -
D: -
V: TRBV5-1
J: TRBJ2-7
CDR3: CASSPQGTGYEQYF
DNA: TGCGCCAGCAGCCCTCAGGGGACGGGCTACGAGCAGTACTTC

size: once
D: TRBD2
V: TRBV2
J: TRBJ2-1
CDR3: CASSEALLRSGGAGDEQFF
DNA: TGTGCCAGCAGTGAAGCGCTTCTGAGAAGCGGGGGGGCCGGGGATGAGCAGTTCTTC

size: -
D: TRBD2
V: TRBV5-1
J: TRBJ2-7
CDR3: CASSLGSPSGIYYEQYF
DNA: TGCGCCAGCAGCTTGGGCTCGCCTAGCGGAATTTACTACGAGCAGTACTTC

size: -
D: TRBD1
V: TRBV10-1
J: TRBJ1-1
CDR3: CASRGDSLNTEAFF
DNA: TGCGCCAGCAGGGGGGACAGCTTGAACACTGAAGCTTTCTTT

size: -
D: -
V: TRBV7-2
J: TRBJ2-7
CDR3: CASSSWAGVDEQYF
DNA: TGTGCCAGCAGCTCGTGGGCAGGGGTTGACGAGCAGTACTTC

size: -
D: -
V: TRBV18
J: TRBJ1-1
CDR3: CASSPGRIEAFF
DNA: TGTGCCAGCTCACCAGGCAGGATTGAAGCTTTCTTT

size: -
D: -
V: TRBV19
J: TRBJ1-2
CDR3: CASSYRDTNYGYTF
DNA: TGTGCCAGTAGTTACAGGGACACTAACTATGGCTACACCTTC

size: -
D: -
V: TRBV19
J: TRBJ1-3
CDR3: CASSAWDIRGKSSGNTIYF
DNA: TGTGCCAGTAGTGCGTGGGACATTCGGGGAAAGAGCTCTGGAAACACCATATATTTT

size: -
D: -
V: TRBV6-5
J: TRBJ1-1
CDR3: CASSRTRAENTEAFF
DNA: TGTGCCAGCAGCCGAACACGTGCCGAGAACACTGAAGCTTTCTTT

size: -
D: -
V: TRBV23-1
J: TRBJ1-2
CDR3: CASSLPGYTF
DNA: TGCGCCAGCAGTCTTCCGGGCTACACCTTC

size: -
D: -
V: TRBV1
J: TRBJ2-3
CDR3: CTSSHQEGPSTDTQYF
DNA: TGCACCAGCAGCCACCAGGAGGGCCCTAGCACAGATACGCAGTATTTT

size: once
D: -
V: TRBV29-1
J: TRBJ1-2
CDR3: CSVETTSYGYTF
DNA: TGCAGCGTTGAAACGACAAGCTATGGCTACACCTTC

size: -
D: TRBD2
V: TRBV19
J: TRBJ2-7
CDR3: CASTPSGASYEQYF
DNA: TGTGCCAGTACCCCTAGCGGGGCCTCCTACGAGCAGTACTTC

size: -
D: TRBD2
V: TRBV10-1
J: TRBJ2-1
CDR3: CASSAGLAGGDEQFF
DNA: TGCGCCAGCAGTGCGGGACTAGCGGGAGGTGATGAGCAGTTCTTC

size: -
D: -
V: TRBV19
J: TRBJ2-3
CDR3: CASSILGGSTDTQYF
DNA: TGTGCCAGTAGTATTCTCGGCGGGAGCACAGATACGCAGTATTTT

size: -
D: -
V: TRBV23-1
J: TRBJ2-1
CDR3: CASSRKADSYNEQFF
DNA: TGCGCCAGCAGTCGAAAAGCCGACTCCTACAATGAGCAGTTCTTC

size: -
D: TRBD1
V: TRBV19
J: TRBJ2-5
CDR3: CASSIIRSGQGTQETQYF
DNA: TGTGCCAGTAGTATAATTCGGTCCGGACAGGGGACACAAGAGACCCAGTACTTC